The 9 T cell receptor beta chains in this list originate from one sample, sequenced in a study of cytomegalovirus exposure and HLA in healthy donors. Both 60 Vbeta primers and 13 Jbeta primers went into the PCR. Clones were read by immunoSEQ multiplex PCR, and TCRdb kept only the in-frame ones, dropping some. The table lists a few hundred thousand clones, roughly four fifths of them singletons. Sequenced sample: PBMCs. The origin of the receptors is a girl aged 2 to 9 in good health and CMV-seronegative.

This chain connects TRBV6-1 to TRBJ2-7; D unresolved. This CDR3 is 13 amino acids long. Per germline, CDR1 MNHNS and CDR2 SASEGT. Trimming shortened V by 4 bases and J by 4 bases, and 11 bases separated the two germline ends. CDR3 nucleotides: TGTGCCAGCAGTGTTCGCCCCCTATACGAGCAGTACTTC. Translating it yields CASSVRPLYEQYF.

The V and J genes are TRBV7-9 and TRBJ1-2; the match to TRBD1 covers 8 bases. CDR1 and CDR2 (germline): SEHNR, FQNEAQ (reference sequence). V shed 5 bases and J 8 bases; nucleotides not matched to a gene: 10. The CDR3 has 14 amino acids. CDR3 DNA: TGTGCCAGCAGCCCCGGACAGGGAACAGTCGGCTACACCTTC. Protein product: CASSPGQGTVGYTF.

This chain joins TRBV4-1 and TRBJ2-3; D gene ambiguous. Germline values: CDR1 MGHRA, CDR2 YSYEKL. The V end lost 3 bases, the J end lost 6 bases, and 4 bases lay between the germline ends. CDR3 length: 11 amino acids. DNA of the CDR3: TGCGCCAGCAGCCAGCGGGATACGCAGTATTTT. Residues: CASSQRDTQYF.

This sequence joins TRBV6-5 and TRBJ2-7; 8 bases match TRBD2. This CDR3 has 15 amino acids. Germline CDR1 and CDR2: MNHEY and SVGAGI. The junction had 1 base not matched to a gene; V was cut back by 0 bases and J by 0 bases. CDR3 sequence: CASSYSTSDSYEQYF. CDR3 bases: TGTGCCAGCAGTTACTCGACTAGCGACTCCTACGAGCAGTACTTC.

This clone was seen once. CDR3 protein: CASSFDRAEKLFF. For the CDR3, the DNA is TGTGCCAGCAGTTTTGACAGGGCTGAAAAACTGTTTTTT. The chain combines TRBV27 with TRBJ1-4, with 7 positions matching TRBD1. V trimming: 3 bases; J trimming: 7 bases; junction bases outside the gene matches: 2. The CDR3 consists of 13 residues. Germline loops: CDR1 MNHEY, CDR2 SMNVEV (reference sequence).

J is TRBJ1-6 and V is TRBV10-3; TRBD1 aligns across 7 bases. V was clipped by 6 bases and J by 7 bases; unmatched bases: 6. Per the germline V gene, CDR1 is ENHRY and CDR2 is SYGVKD. The CDR3 totals 14 residues. In DNA, the CDR3 is TGTGCCATCAGGATTGACAGGGAGAATTCACCCCTCCACTTT. Translated, it gives CAIRIDRENSPLHF.

The chain is built from TRBV6-1 and TRBJ2-1; tentatively, D is TRBD2 (6 bases). This CDR3 is 14 amino acids long. The V gene lost 7 bases and the J gene lost 4 bases, with 14 bases spanning the gap. CDR1 and CDR2 from the germline V gene are MNHNS and SASEGT. In nucleotides, the CDR3 is TGTGCCAGCAATTCAGCGGGCGGGTACAATGAGCAGTTCTTC. It codes for CASNSAGGYNEQFF.

The chain carries TRBV6-1 and TRBJ2-1; D is undetermined. The germline CDR1 and CDR2 sequences are MNHNS and SASEGT. V shed 1 base and J shed 8 bases, with 21 bases lying between them. The CDR3 has 17 amino acids. CDR3 nucleotide sequence: TGTGCCAGCAGTGAAGATGGCCGGTCAAAACTATTGTATGAGCAGTTCTTC. Protein product: CASSEDGRSKLLYEQFF.

This sequence joins TRBV5-1 and TRBJ1-1; tentatively, D is TRBD1 (5 bases). V lost 0 bases and J 1 base, leaving 10 bases between the germline ends. Germline lookup yields CDR1 SGHRS and CDR2 YFSETQ. CDR3 length: 15 amino acids. DNA of the CDR3: TGCGCCAGCAGCTTGGAGGGGTCCCAGAACACTGAAGCTTTCTTT. It translates to CASSLEGSQNTEAFF. The full variable domain, with the rest looked up from reference TRBV5-1 and TRBJ1-1, is KAGVTQTPRYLIKTRGQQVTLSCSPISGHRSVSWYQQTPGQGLQFLFEYFSETQRNKGNFPGRFSGRQFSNSRSEMNVSTLELGDSALYLCASSLEGSQNTEAFFGQGTRLTVV.